This T cell receptor beta chain was captured by sequencing in a study of T-cell memory formation after mild COVID-19. Study results and caveats: Still unconfirmed is whether the second-wave clones peaking on day 37 recognized SARS-CoV-2. The main location of contracting CD4+ clones was CM and EM, and that of contracting CD8+ clones was EMRA. A subset of responding clones appeared in pre-infection memory, suggesting cross-reactive memory joined.

TCRdb fed the 5' RACE reads into MiXCR, producing one record per CDR3 protein. The sample lists about 360,000 distinct CDR3 sequences; under 15% were seen once. This clonotype occurred many times. Antigen specificity is unknown. Sequencing was carried out using PBMCs or a T cell subset sorted from them (not recorded which). This clonotype was obtained from a man between 18 and 35 years old who had mild COVID-19 (a few samples of this study predate the infection). Cell type and time point are not known.

The CDR3 spells CASSLGGGLQNIQYF. The DNA for the CDR3 is TGTGCCAGCAGCTTAGGAGGGGGCCTCCAAAACATTCAGTACTTC. This chain uses TRBV7-2 with TRBJ2-4, with 7 nucleotides matching TRBD1. The germline CDR1 and CDR2 sequences are SGHTA and FQGNSA. The CDR3 is 15 residues long. Germline trimming cut 1 base from V and 5 bases from J; bases unmatched to any gene: 5. The complete variable domain, with remaining parts taken from reference TRBV7-2 and TRBJ2-4, reads GAGVSQSPSNKVTEKGKDVELRCDPISGHTALYWYRQSLGQGLEFLIYFQGNSAPDKSGLPSDRFSAERTGGSVSTLTIQRTQQEDSAVYLCASSLGGGLQNIQYFGAGTRLSVL.